These 24 T cell receptor beta chains came from one sample sequenced in a study of regulatory T cells in long-lasting Graves disease. As to time point: newly diagnosed GD, antithyroid drugs for less than 3 months. The TCR library used RNA extracted from PBMCs. In building TCR beta libraries, iRepertoire HTBI primers were used together with Arm-PCR of CDR3 regions. TCRdb ran MiXCR on the multiplex PCR reads and lists one entry per CDR3 protein. The repertoire holds about 210,000 distinct CDR3 sequences, with roughly 19% as singletons. These data were also reused for a study on T cells in Graves' hyperthyroidism and ophthalmopathy.

The input for sequencing was peripheral blood mononuclear cells (PBMCs), taken at new diagnosis, from a patient treated with antithyroid drugs. The origin of the receptors is a young woman with Graves disease.

The CDR3 loop reads CASSHVRVMNTEAFF. The DNA for the CDR3 is TGCGCCAGCAGCCATGTGCGCGTGATGAACACTGAAGCTTTCTTT. The V gene is TRBV4-1, the J gene TRBJ1-1; D gene ambiguous. The germline CDR1 and CDR2 sequences are MGHRA and YSYEKL. Between the trimmed V and J ends, which lost 3 bases and 0 bases, there was a span of 11 bases. This CDR3 contains 15 residues.

This clonotype was observed a single time. This could be a read error, since a much larger clone is one nucleotide away. This chain connects TRBV20-1 to TRBJ2-5; D is unresolved. This CDR3 contains 16 residues. CDR1 is DFQATT and CDR2 is SNEGSKA in the germline V gene (reference sequence). This CDR3 reads CSARDLSAVTQETQSF. DNA for the CDR3: TGCAGTGCTAGAGATCTTTCCGCGGTGACCCAAGAGACCCAGTCCTTC.

This clonotype was counted once. The junction does not match germline at one end; this may be a read error. DNA of the CDR3: TGTGCCAGCAGCTTAGTAGCTTTTGGGGAAGAGGCCCAGTACTTC. Its protein product is CASSLVAFGEEAQYF. The V gene is TRBV7-9, the J gene TRBJ2-5; no clear D gene. The germline CDR1 and CDR2 sequences are SEHNR and FQNEAQ (reference sequence). The CDR3 runs to 15 residues.

This clonotype has ten or more counts. The rearrangement uses TRBV2 and TRBJ1-2; TRBD1 aligns across 9 bases. Germline CDR1 SNHLY, CDR2 FYNNEI. The CDR3 extends over 17 amino acids. The ends lost 5 bases at V and 7 bases at J; junction bases unmatched: 17. The CDR3 DNA reads TGTGCCAGCAGTCGTGCCGTACAGGGGGCGCAGGTTTTTGGCTACACCTTC. Residues: CASSRAVQGAQVFGYTF.

This clonotype was counted at least ten times. The chain combines TRBV10-3 with TRBJ2-7, with D maybe TRBD1 (7 bases). The CDR3 extends over 12 amino acids. V lost 6 bases and J lost 7, with 13 bases in between. Germline V gene sequence: CDR1 ENHRY, CDR2 SYGVKD. In DNA form, the CDR3 reads TGTGCCATCAGCGAGGGGGCGGGAGAGCAGTACTTC. This encodes CAISEGAGEQYF.

This clonotype showed up just once. This sequence joins TRBV18 and TRBJ2-1; D tentatively reads TRBD1 or TRBD2 (5 bases each). Looked up from germline, CDR1 is KGHSH and CDR2 is LQKENI. The CDR3 has 20 residues. The V gene lost 4 bases and the J gene lost 0 bases, with 25 bases spanning the gap. CDR3 sequence: CASSREPGTAGLSSYNEQFF. The CDR3 nucleotides read TGTGCCAGCTCACGAGAACCGGGGACGGCTGGACTTAGCTCCTACAATGAGCAGTTCTTC.

This clonotype was observed at least ten times. The chain is built from TRBV15 and TRBJ1-1; D remains unclear. Germline V gene lookup returns CDR1 LNHNV and CDR2 YYDKDF (reference sequence). Trimming took 2 bases from V and 0 from J, leaving 4 bases between them. This CDR3 spans 13 amino acids. The chain's CDR3 is CATSRPMNTEAFF. The CDR3 bases are TGTGCCACCAGCAGACCGATGAACACTGAAGCTTTCTTT.

This chain connects TRBV7-8 to TRBJ2-1; D remains ambiguous. Trimming took off 5 bases at V and 9 bases at J, with 8 bases between the two ends. The CDR3 runs 11 residues. Germline-derived CDR1 and CDR2 are SGHVS and FQNEAQ. CDR3 DNA sequence: TGTGCCAGCAGCCCGTCGGGTGAGCAGTTCTTC. It codes for CASSPSGEQFF.

Ten or more counts support this clonotype. The CDR3 nucleotides are TGCAGCGTTAACCCGGGACAGTCTGGCTACGAGCAGTACTTC. Translation gives CSVNPGQSGYEQYF. The chain is built from TRBV29-1 and TRBJ2-7; 7 bases fit TRBD1. V lost 5 bases, J lost 3 bases, and 10 bases stayed unmatched. In germline, CDR1 is SQVTM, CDR2 ANQGSEA. CDR3 size: 14 residues.

This clonotype has just a few counts. This sequence joins TRBV4-1 and TRBJ2-1; TRBD1 matches 7 bases. The length of the CDR3 is 18 residues. V gave up 4 bases and J gave up 3 bases; unmatched junction bases: 15. In germline, CDR1 is MGHRA, CDR2 YSYEKL. CDR3 bases: TGCGCCAGCAGCCGGGACAGCTCCGCCAAGGGTTTCTACAATGAGCAGTTCTTC. It encodes CASSRDSSAKGFYNEQFF.

This clonotype occurred many times. The junction departs from germline at one end; a sequencing error may be responsible. V is TRBV19 and J is TRBJ1-1, with TRBD1 matching over 7 bases. The CDR3 length is 15 residues. Germline V gives CDR1 LNHDA, CDR2 SQIVND (reference sequence). CDR3 sequence: CTSNSIRQGNTEAFF. CDR3 in DNA: TGTACCAGCAATTCGATTCGACAGGGAAACACTGAAGCTTTCTTT.

This clonotype has at least ten counts. This chain uses TRBV28 with TRBJ1-2, with 8 nucleotides matching TRBD1. V shed 5 bases and J 4 bases; nucleotides not matched to a gene: 12. The CDR3 is made up of 16 amino acids. CDR1 MDHEN and CDR2 SYDVKM come from the germline V gene. CDR3: CASSPTDTDRGYGYTF. DNA for the CDR3: TGTGCCAGCAGTCCCACGGACACCGACAGGGGCTATGGCTACACCTTC.

This chain joins TRBV5-1 and TRBJ2-2; the D is unclear. V gave up 5 bases and J gave up 0 bases, with 8 bases separating them. This CDR3 is 14 amino acids long. Germline V gene data show CDR1 as SGHRS and CDR2 as YFSETQ. CDR3 sequence reads: CASSETANTGELFF. The CDR3 coding sequence is TGCGCCAGCAGTGAGACCGCGAACACCGGGGAGCTGTTTTTT.

The table lists this clonotype with many counts. The chain couples TRBV20-1 to TRBJ1-1, with D perhaps matching TRBD1 (5 bases). This CDR3 is built from 14 residues. Trimming took 5 bases from V and 4 from J, leaving 17 bases between them. In germline, CDR1 is DFQATT, CDR2 SNEGSKA (reference sequence). CDR3 residues: CSAYRSEGTTEAFF. The CDR3 nucleotides are TGCAGTGCTTACAGGTCCGAGGGGACCACTGAAGCTTTCTTT.

This clonotype was counted ten times or more. This sequence joins TRBV9 and TRBJ2-3; D gene unclear. The V gene's germline CDR1 is SGDLS and CDR2 YYNGEE. Trimming took 0 bases from V and 0 from J, leaving 11 bases between them. This CDR3 region has 16 residues. CDR3 in DNA: TGTGCCAGCAGCGTAGCCATCGGGTATAGCACAGATACGCAGTATTTT. Translation: CASSVAIGYSTDTQYF. Combining the CDR3 with reference TRBV9 and TRBJ2-3 gives the whole variable domain DSGVTQTPKHLITATGQRVTLRCSPRSGDLSVYWYQQSLDQGLQFLIQYYNGEERAKGNILERFSAQQFPDLHSELNLSSLELGDSALYFCASSVAIGYSTDTQYFGPGTRLTVL.

This clonotype was seen ten or more times. The chain uses TRBV12-3 or TRBV12-4 and TRBJ1-1; 8 nucleotides line up with TRBD1. The CDR3 spans 14 residues. Trimming cost V 8 bases and J 5 bases; bases outside gene matches: 10. CDR3 amino acids: CASRPHRGYTEAFF. The CDR3 bases are TGTGCCAGCCGCCCTCACAGGGGGTATACTGAAGCTTTCTTT.

In its sample, this clonotype was seen many times. The chain links TRBV29-1 to TRBJ2-5; no definite D call. Germline CDR1 SQVTM, CDR2 ANQGSEA. The CDR3 contains 11 residues. Between the trimmed V and J ends, which lost 6 bases and 1 base, there was a span of 6 bases. The CDR3 protein is CSVQVQETQYF. Written as DNA, the CDR3 is TGCAGCGTGCAGGTCCAAGAGACCCAGTACTTC.

Many counts were recorded for this clonotype. The V gene is TRBV27, the J gene TRBJ1-3; D is unresolved. The germline V gene has CDR1 MNHEY and CDR2 SMNVEV (reference sequence). With 5 bases removed from V and 0 bases from J, the gap between germline ends came to 8 bases. The CDR3 has 14 amino acids. The CDR3 region has the DNA TGTGCCAGCAGTGATACATCCTCTGGAAACACCATATATTTT. Amino acid sequence: CASSDTSSGNTIYF.

Ten or more counts support this clonotype. The chain recombines TRBV30 with TRBJ2-1, with D perhaps TRBD1 (5 bases). Germline V gene sequence: CDR1 GTSNPN, CDR2 SVGIG (reference sequence). V lost 3 bases and J lost 0, with 6 bases in between. The CDR3 runs to 13 residues. CDR3 sequence: CAWSRDSYNEQFF. The CDR3 nucleotides are TGTGCCTGGAGCAGGGACTCCTACAATGAGCAGTTCTTC.

The chain couples TRBV7-8 to TRBJ1-5; D ambiguous. The V end lost 5 bases, the J end lost 2 bases, and 13 bases lay between the germline ends. Germline V gene sequence: CDR1 SGHVS, CDR2 FQNEAQ. The CDR3 loop spans 15 amino acids. In nucleotides, the CDR3 is TGTGCCAGCAGCCAGACGGGAGCAGGCAATCAGCCCCAGCATTTT. Its translation: CASSQTGAGNQPQHF.

This clonotype has a count of ten or more. The V and J genes are TRBV20-1 and TRBJ1-4; the match to TRBD1 covers 9 bases. The CDR3 loop spans 17 amino acids. V lost 4 bases to trimming and J lost 3 bases; unmatched junction nucleotides: 12. The germline V gene encodes CDR1 DFQATT and CDR2 SNEGSKA (reference sequence). Here the CDR3 DNA reads TGCAGTGCTACCCCGGGACAGGGAGGTGCGGCTAATGAAAAACTGTTTTTT. Translated, it gives CSATPGQGGAANEKLFF.

This clonotype occurred many times. This chain links TRBV20-1 with TRBJ1-4, with unresolved D. The CDR3 consists of 15 residues. Germline V gives CDR1 DFQATT, CDR2 SNEGSKA (reference sequence). Trimming took off 1 base at V and 6 bases at J, with 15 bases between the two ends. The CDR3 nucleotides read TGCAGTGCTAGAGGTGGGGTCAGTTCGGATGAAAAACTGTTTTTT. It codes for CSARGGVSSDEKLFF.

The V gene is TRBV9, the J gene TRBJ2-5; D is uncertain. The germline gives CDR1 SGDLS, CDR2 YYNGEE. The germline V and J ends were trimmed by 3 bases and 3 bases, with 9 bases remaining between them. This CDR3 is 13 amino acids long. The CDR3 bases are TGTGCCAGCAGCGGGCCGGCGGAAGAGACCCAGTACTTC. Protein sequence: CASSGPAEETQYF.

Regarding this clonotype: The conserved phenylalanine or tryptophan is not found at the CDR3 terminus, so this likely reflects a read error. The DNA is omitted, as the CDR3 cannot be located on it reliably, and the CDR3 follows TCRdb's listing. The chain has TRBV11-3 and TRBJ1-5; the DNA was not used to check the table's D call, TRBD1. Germline assignment: CDR1 SGHNT and CDR2 YENEEA. The CDR3 contains 14 residues when both ends are counted. The CDR3 here is CASSQGYSNQPLHV.